The entry below describes one T cell receptor beta chain. These data come from a study of blood T cell repertoires in COVID-19. About the research overall: The origin of the acute and convalescent COVID-19 samples was the United States, Italy and Spain.

Assay used: immunoSEQ multiplex PCR; TCRdb lists only in-frame clones, some missing. The sample has 120,000 to 150,000 clones, approximately 89% seen once; the top ten hold around 1.5%. The CDR3 covers 14 residues. Germline V gene data show CDR1 as SGHNT and CDR2 as YYREEE (reference sequence). The V end was cut by 2 bases, the J end by 5 bases, with 14 bases between. The origin of this receptor is a human donor in a cohort sampled during active COVID-19. Sequencing used peripheral blood. The rearrangement links TRBV5-4 to TRBJ2-7; weak D call: TRBD1 (6 bases). The CDR3 sequence: CASSLNRDGNEQYF. CDR3 sequence (DNA): TGTGCCAGCAGCTTAAACAGGGATGGAAACGAGCAGTACTTC.